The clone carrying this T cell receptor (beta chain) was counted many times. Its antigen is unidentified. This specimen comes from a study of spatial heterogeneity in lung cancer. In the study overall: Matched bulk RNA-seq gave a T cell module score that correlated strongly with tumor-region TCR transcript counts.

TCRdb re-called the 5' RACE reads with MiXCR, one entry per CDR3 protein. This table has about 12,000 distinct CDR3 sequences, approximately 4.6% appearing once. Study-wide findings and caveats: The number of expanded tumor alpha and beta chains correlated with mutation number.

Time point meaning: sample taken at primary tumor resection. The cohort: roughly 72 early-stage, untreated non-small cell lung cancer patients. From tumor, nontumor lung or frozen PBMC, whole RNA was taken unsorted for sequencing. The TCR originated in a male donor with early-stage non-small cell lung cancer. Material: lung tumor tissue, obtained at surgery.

The CDR3 region has the DNA TGTGCCAGCGGCGGAGGGGACAATTCACCCCTCCACTTT. Translating gives CASGGGDNSPLHF. The genes are TRBV9 and TRBJ1-6; TRBD1 is a possible D gene (5 bases). This CDR3 spans 13 amino acids. V gave up 7 bases and J gave up 7 bases, with 12 bases separating them. Germline V gene lookup returns CDR1 SGDLS and CDR2 YYNGEE.